This T cell receptor beta chain was captured in a study of CD8+CD57+ T cells in acquired aplastic anemia. This CDR3 spans 15 amino acids. V shed 1 base and J shed 1 base, with 7 bases lying between them. Germline CDR1 reads LNHNV; CDR2 reads YYDKDF (reference sequence). Only a few counts were recorded for this clonotype. Genomic DNA acted as the template from which TCR beta VDJ combination and CDR3 sequence profiling were carried out. TCRdb independently ran MiXCR on the reads; one entry per CDR3 protein. Here the sample spans about 250,000 distinct CDR3 sequences, around half being singletons. The authors sequenced patients whose flow cytometry had shown CD8+CD57+ cell expansion.

The chain couples TRBV15 to TRBJ2-2; D is unresolved. Sequencing input: sorted CD4+, CD8+, or CD8+CD57+ T cells (not recorded which) from PBMCs. The clonotype comes from a human donor with aplastic anemia. DNA of the CDR3: TGTGCCACCAGCAGAGCCTCGCGGAACACCGGGGAGCTGTTTTTT. Encoded protein: CATSRASRNTGELFF.